This is a list of T cell receptor beta chains from one sample in a study of blood T cell repertoires in COVID-19. Assay used: immunoSEQ multiplex PCR; TCRdb lists only in-frame clones, some missing. Of around 60,000 clones in the sample, roughly 77% were seen once. Specimen: peripheral blood. Receptor source: an older man with acute or convalescent COVID-19. Both conserved end residues are part of each CDR3. Each record gives: J gene, V gene, D gene, CDR3 protein. A D gene is named only where the DNA matches it firmly.

j_call: TRBJ2-2; v_call: TRBV11-3; d_call: TRBD2; cdr3_aa: CASSSRTSGGRGELFF
j_call: TRBJ1-1; v_call: TRBV7-9; d_call: -; cdr3_aa: CASSRNLGQNTEAFF
j_call: TRBJ1-2; v_call: TRBV3-1/TRBV3-2; d_call: TRBD1; cdr3_aa: CASSHSDRDYGYTF
j_call: TRBJ1-1; v_call: TRBV19; d_call: -; cdr3_aa: CASSIGSYTEAFF
j_call: TRBJ1-5; v_call: TRBV5-5; d_call: TRBD1; cdr3_aa: CASSPILDRTNQPQHF
j_call: TRBJ2-1; v_call: TRBV5-4; d_call: -; cdr3_aa: CASRPDSRSYNEQFF
j_call: TRBJ1-2; v_call: TRBV18; d_call: TRBD1; cdr3_aa: CASSPTGAPGNYGYTF
j_call: TRBJ1-1; v_call: TRBV25-1; d_call: -; cdr3_aa: CASSDDRQNPRAFF
j_call: TRBJ2-7; v_call: TRBV5-1; d_call: TRBD1; cdr3_aa: CASSSRQGAMNEQYF
j_call: TRBJ1-4; v_call: TRBV5-1; d_call: TRBD1; cdr3_aa: CASSPGQGVKEKLFF
j_call: TRBJ1-1; v_call: TRBV27; d_call: -; cdr3_aa: CASSFREGAEAFF
j_call: TRBJ1-1; v_call: TRBV18; d_call: -; cdr3_aa: CASSPGTGPDTEAFF
j_call: TRBJ1-4; v_call: TRBV13; d_call: -; cdr3_aa: CASTKRTGLRGEKLFF
j_call: TRBJ1-1; v_call: TRBV5-8; d_call: TRBD1; cdr3_aa: CASSSTGGAYHTEAFF
j_call: TRBJ2-3; v_call: TRBV5-1; d_call: TRBD2; cdr3_aa: CASSGTSSGGRSSTDTQYF
j_call: TRBJ1-2; v_call: TRBV7-9; d_call: TRBD1; cdr3_aa: CASSIRQGANYGYTF
j_call: TRBJ2-5; v_call: TRBV5-5; d_call: -; cdr3_aa: CASSLSGGSYQETQYF